This T cell receptor beta chain was obtained from a study of T-cell reconstitution after alpha-beta-depleted transplantation in children. This clonotype was found a few times. Its specificity is unknown. Whole-study findings and limits: Most T-cell counts and diversity one year after the transplant came from T cells that were newly produced.

V gave up 4 bases and J gave up 6 bases, with 16 bases separating them. The CDR3 spans 13 residues. Germline V gene data show CDR1 as GTSNPN and CDR2 as SVGIG (reference sequence). The authors prepared the TCRbeta library with unique molecular identifiers. TCRdb called the PCR reads again in MiXCR, with one record for every CDR3 protein. Of approximately 490,000 distinct CDR3 sequences detected, 8% to 11% appear once; the ten largest clones hold 2% to 2.5%. This sequence joins TRBV30 and TRBJ2-7; D possibly corresponds to TRBD2 (6 bases). This TCR came from a child aged 2 to 9 with inherited bone marrow failure, due to receive a stem cell transplant. The sequenced sample was PBMCs, obtained before TCRalphabeta/CD19-depleted stem cell transplant. The CDR3 sequence: CAWMGRLEFEQYF. Here the CDR3 DNA reads TGTGCCTGGATGGGGAGGTTAGAGTTCGAGCAGTACTTC.